This T cell receptor (beta chain) was captured by sequencing in a study of type 1 regulatory T cells (dated by TCRdb to the early 2020s). About the study as a whole: An in vitro protocol by which a Tr1-enriched, alloantigen-specific CD4 T cell product named T-allo10 was generated was characterized in the study. T-allo10 was being evaluated clinically in patients with hematological malignancies who were receiving allogeneic hematopoietic stem cell transplantation.

V loses 4 bases at its end and J loses 1 base; junction bases beyond the gene matches: 10. From a lookup of the germline V gene, CDR1 and CDR2 are MGHRA and YSYEKL. Including the terminal cysteine and phenylalanine, the CDR3 comprises 16 residues. This entry keeps only the CDR3 DNA: 48 bases, framed from base 1. Sequencing was carried out with an Illumina MiSeq. Starting from the raw public reads, TCRdb applied fastp trimming at Q25, assembled clones with MiXCR and retained in-frame beta chains. Entries are consolidated by CDR3 protein sequence, retaining the most common genes and DNA. In this sample the table shows about 68,000 distinct CDR3 sequences, around 57% of which occur a single time. Of the sample, 7.6% is held by the ten largest clones. According to the description, T-allo10 cells that came from the donor were anergic, were specific for host alloantigens, and could carry out alloantigen-specific suppression.

This clonotype has only a few counts. No cognate antigen has been identified for it. Base-call qualities are not available, and no considerably larger clone is one nucleotide away. Sequenced: cultured T cells, either the whole culture or a sorted T cell fraction (not recorded which). Explained via the paper, the cell subset or site label denotes: Tr1-enriched cell product generated in vitro against host alloantigens. This chain joins TRBV4-1 to TRBJ2-7, with 7 junctional bases fitting TRBD2. This TCR was recovered from a human donor in good health. The bases read TGCGCCAGCAGCCTGAATCTAGCGGAACTATCCTACGAGCAGTACTTC. Translated, this gives CASSLNLAELSYEQYF.